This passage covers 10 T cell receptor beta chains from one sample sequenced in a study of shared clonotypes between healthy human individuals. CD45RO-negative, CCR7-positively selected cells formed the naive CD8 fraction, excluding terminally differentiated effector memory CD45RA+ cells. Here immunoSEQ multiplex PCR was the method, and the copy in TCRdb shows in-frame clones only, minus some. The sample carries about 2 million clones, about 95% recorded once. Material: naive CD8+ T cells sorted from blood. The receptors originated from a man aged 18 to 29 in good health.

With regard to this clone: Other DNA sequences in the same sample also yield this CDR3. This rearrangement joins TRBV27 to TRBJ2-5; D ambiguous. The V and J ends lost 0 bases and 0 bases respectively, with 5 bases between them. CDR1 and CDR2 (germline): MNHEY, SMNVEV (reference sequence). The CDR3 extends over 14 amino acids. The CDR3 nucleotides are TGTGCCAGCAGTTTATCGGGGAACCAAGAGACCCAGTACTTC. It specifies CASSLSGNQETQYF.

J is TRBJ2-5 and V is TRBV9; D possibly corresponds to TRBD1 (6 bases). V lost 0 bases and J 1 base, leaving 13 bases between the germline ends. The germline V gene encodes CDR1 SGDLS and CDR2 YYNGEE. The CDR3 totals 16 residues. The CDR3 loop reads CASSVAEEDSQETQYF. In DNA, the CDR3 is TGTGCCAGCAGCGTAGCGGAAGAGGACAGCCAAGAGACCCAGTACTTC.

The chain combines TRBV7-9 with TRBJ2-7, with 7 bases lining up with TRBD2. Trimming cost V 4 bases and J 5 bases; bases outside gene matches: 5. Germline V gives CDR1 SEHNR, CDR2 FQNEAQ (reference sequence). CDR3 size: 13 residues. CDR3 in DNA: TGTGCCAGCAGCTGGGACTATAACAACGAGCAGTACTTC. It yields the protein CASSWDYNNEQYF.

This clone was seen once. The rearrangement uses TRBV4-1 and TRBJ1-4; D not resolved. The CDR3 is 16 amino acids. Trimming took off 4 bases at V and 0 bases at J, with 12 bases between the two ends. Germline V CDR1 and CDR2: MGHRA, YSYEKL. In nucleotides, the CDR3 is TGCGCCAGCAGCCGCCTTCTACCTTCAACTAATGAAAAACTGTTTTTT. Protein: CASSRLLPSTNEKLFF.

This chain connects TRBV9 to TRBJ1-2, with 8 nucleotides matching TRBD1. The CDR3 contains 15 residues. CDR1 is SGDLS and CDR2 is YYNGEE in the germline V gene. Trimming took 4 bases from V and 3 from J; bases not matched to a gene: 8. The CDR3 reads CASSPRTGPDYGYTF. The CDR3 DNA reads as TGTGCCAGCAGCCCCCGGACAGGGCCTGACTATGGCTACACCTTC.

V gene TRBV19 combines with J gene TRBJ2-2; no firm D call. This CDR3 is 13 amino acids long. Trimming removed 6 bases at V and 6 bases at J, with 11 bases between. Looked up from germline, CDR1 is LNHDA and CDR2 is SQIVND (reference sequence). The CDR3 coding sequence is TGTGCCAGTAGCACCAACTTGGCCGGGGAGCTGTTTTTT. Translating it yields CASSTNLAGELFF. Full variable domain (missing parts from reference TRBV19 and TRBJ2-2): DGGITQSPKYLFRKEGQNVTLSCEQNLNHDAMYWYRQDPGQGLRLIYYSQIVNDFQKGDIAEGYSVSREKKESFPLTVTSAQKNPTAFYLCASSTNLAGELFFGEGSRLTVL.

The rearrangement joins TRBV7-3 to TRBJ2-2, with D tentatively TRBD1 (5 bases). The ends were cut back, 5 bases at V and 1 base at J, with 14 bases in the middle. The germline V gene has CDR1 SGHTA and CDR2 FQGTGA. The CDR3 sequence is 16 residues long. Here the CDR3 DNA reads TGTGCCAGCAGCCATAAAACGACAGAGAACACCGGGGAGCTGTTTTTT. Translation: CASSHKTTENTGELFF.

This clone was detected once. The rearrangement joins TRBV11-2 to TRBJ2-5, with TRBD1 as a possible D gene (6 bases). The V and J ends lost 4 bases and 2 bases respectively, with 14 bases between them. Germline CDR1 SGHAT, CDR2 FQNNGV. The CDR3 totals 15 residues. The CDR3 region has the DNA TGTGCCAGCAGCTCTAGGGGGACGGGTCAAGAGACCCAGTACTTC. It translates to CASSSRGTGQETQYF.

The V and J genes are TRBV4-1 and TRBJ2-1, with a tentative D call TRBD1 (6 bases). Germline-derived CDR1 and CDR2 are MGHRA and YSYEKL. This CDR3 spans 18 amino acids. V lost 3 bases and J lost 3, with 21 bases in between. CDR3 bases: TGCGCCAGCAGCCACCCCCGGACAGAAACCACCTACTACAATGAGCAGTTCTTC. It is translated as CASSHPRTETTYYNEQFF.

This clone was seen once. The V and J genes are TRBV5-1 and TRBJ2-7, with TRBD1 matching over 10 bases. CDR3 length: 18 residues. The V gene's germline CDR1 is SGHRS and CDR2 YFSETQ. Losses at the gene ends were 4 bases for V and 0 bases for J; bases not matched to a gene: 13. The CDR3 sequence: CASSRPGGGQGVSYEQYF. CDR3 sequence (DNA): TGCGCCAGCAGCCGTCCAGGCGGCGGACAGGGGGTCTCCTACGAGCAGTACTTC. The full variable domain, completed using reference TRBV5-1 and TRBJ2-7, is KAGVTQTPRYLIKTRGQQVTLSCSPISGHRSVSWYQQTPGQGLQFLFEYFSETQRNKGNFPGRFSGRQFSNSRSEMNVSTLELGDSALYLCASSRPGGGQGVSYEQYFGPGTRLTVT.